The rows below give T cell receptor beta chains drawn from one sample of a study of blood T cell repertoires in COVID-19. Assay used: immunoSEQ multiplex PCR; TCRdb lists only in-frame clones, some missing. The profile shows 95,000 to 150,000 clones, 84% of them singletons. Sequenced input: PBMCs or T cells enriched from blood (not recorded which). The receptors shown here come from a woman in her 30s who had recovered from COVID-19. The CDR3 runs from the conserved cysteine through the conserved F or W. The order of the fields is CDR3 DNA, CDR3 protein, J gene, clone size, V gene, D gene. D genes are given only for firm matches. Clone sizes are given selectively: once, few, many, or a class where the clone is expanded.

CDR3nt: TGTGCCAGCAGCTTAGCCTCCCTAGCTGGCGAGCAGTACTTC; CDR3aa: CASSLASLAGEQYF; j_gene: TRBJ2-7; abundance: .; v_gene: TRBV7-6; d_gene: .
CDR3nt: TGCGCCAGCAGCCAATCCCCGACAGCGGGAGGGGGTACAGATACGCAGTATTTT; CDR3aa: CASSQSPTAGGGTDTQYF; j_gene: TRBJ2-3; abundance: .; v_gene: TRBV4-3; d_gene: TRBD2
CDR3nt: TGTGCCAGCAGCTTGGGACGATCTAGGCGGGACGCCGGGGAGCTGTTTTTT; CDR3aa: CASSLGRSRRDAGELFF; j_gene: TRBJ2-2; abundance: .; v_gene: TRBV5-4; d_gene: .
CDR3nt: TGCGCCAGCAGCTTGGATCCAGGGACCTACGAGCAGTACTTC; CDR3aa: CASSLDPGTYEQYF; j_gene: TRBJ2-7; abundance: .; v_gene: TRBV5-1; d_gene: .
CDR3nt: TGTGCCAGCTCACCCATAGCCCCAGGGGGCTGGGGCACAGATACGCAGTATTTT; CDR3aa: CASSPIAPGGWGTDTQYF; j_gene: TRBJ2-3; abundance: .; v_gene: TRBV18; d_gene: TRBD1
CDR3nt: TGCGCCAGCAGCATGGTAGCGGGAGATGGGACCCAGTACTTC; CDR3aa: CASSMVAGDGTQYF; j_gene: TRBJ2-5; abundance: .; v_gene: TRBV5-1; d_gene: TRBD2
CDR3nt: TGTGCCACCTCAAGGTTTGCGGGAGGGCCCAATGAGCAGTTCTTC; CDR3aa: CATSRFAGGPNEQFF; j_gene: TRBJ2-1; abundance: .; v_gene: TRBV27; d_gene: TRBD2
CDR3nt: TGCGCCAGCAGATTCGGACAGGGCCCAAGGTTTGAAGCTTTCTTT; CDR3aa: CASRFGQGPRFEAFF; j_gene: TRBJ1-1; abundance: .; v_gene: TRBV5-1; d_gene: TRBD1
CDR3nt: TGTGCCAGCAGCTCCCTAGGACTAGCGGGAGGGTACAATGAGCAGTTCTTC; CDR3aa: CASSSLGLAGGYNEQFF; j_gene: TRBJ2-1; abundance: once; v_gene: TRBV7-2; d_gene: TRBD2
CDR3nt: TGTGCCAGCAGTTACAACGGTGATTCACCCCTCCACTTT; CDR3aa: CASSYNGDSPLHF; j_gene: TRBJ1-6; abundance: .; v_gene: TRBV6-5; d_gene: .
CDR3nt: TGCGCCAGCAGCCCAACCCCCGGGTTGGGCAATGAGCAGTTCTTC; CDR3aa: CASSPTPGLGNEQFF; j_gene: TRBJ2-1; abundance: .; v_gene: TRBV4-1; d_gene: .
CDR3nt: TGTGCCAGCAGTGCGACTAGCGGGAGCACCTACAATGAGCAGTTCTTC; CDR3aa: CASSATSGSTYNEQFF; j_gene: TRBJ2-1; abundance: .; v_gene: TRBV6-1; d_gene: TRBD2
CDR3nt: TGTGCCACCGGCTCGGCGGAGAGCTCCTACAATGAGCAGTTCTTC; CDR3aa: CATGSAESSYNEQFF; j_gene: TRBJ2-1; abundance: .; v_gene: TRBV6-4; d_gene: .
CDR3nt: TGTGCCAGCAGTCCCCGACAGGGCGCTGGCAATCAGCCCCAGCATTTT; CDR3aa: CASSPRQGAGNQPQHF; j_gene: TRBJ1-5; abundance: .; v_gene: TRBV28; d_gene: TRBD1
CDR3nt: TGTGCCAGCAGCACCCCGGAGACAGGGGGGGGTTCACCCCTCCACTTT; CDR3aa: CASSTPETGGGSPLHF; j_gene: TRBJ1-6; abundance: large; v_gene: TRBV7-6; d_gene: TRBD1
CDR3nt: TGTGCCAGCAGTTTAGCGGGAGTCACAGATACGCAGTATTTT; CDR3aa: CASSLAGVTDTQYF; j_gene: TRBJ2-3; abundance: .; v_gene: TRBV6-4; d_gene: TRBD2
CDR3nt: TGTGCCAGCAGCTTGGTCGTAAACACTGAAGCTTTCTTT; CDR3aa: CASSLVVNTEAFF; j_gene: TRBJ1-1; abundance: .; v_gene: TRBV5-6; d_gene: .
CDR3nt: TGTGCCAGTAGTCGATTGGGGGGGCTCCAAGAGACCCAGTACTTC; CDR3aa: CASSRLGGLQETQYF; j_gene: TRBJ2-5; abundance: .; v_gene: TRBV19; d_gene: .
CDR3nt: TGTGCCAGCAGCTTAGCGAGACCGGGACTAGCGGGACTTTCCTACGAGCAGTACTTC; CDR3aa: CASSLARPGLAGLSYEQYF; j_gene: TRBJ2-7; abundance: .; v_gene: TRBV7-6; d_gene: TRBD2
CDR3nt: TGTGCCATCAGGCCGGACCTGGCAGGGGGAAACAATGAGCAGTTCTTC; CDR3aa: CAIRPDLAGGNNEQFF; j_gene: TRBJ2-1; abundance: .; v_gene: TRBV10-3; d_gene: TRBD1
CDR3nt: TGTGCCACCAGTGACCCTGGGCCAGACAATGAGCAGTTCTTC; CDR3aa: CATSDPGPDNEQFF; j_gene: TRBJ2-1; abundance: .; v_gene: TRBV24-1; d_gene: .
CDR3nt: TGTGCCAGCAGTTCGACAGGGGATTTTAATGAAAAACTGTTTTTT; CDR3aa: CASSSTGDFNEKLFF; j_gene: TRBJ1-4; abundance: .; v_gene: TRBV28; d_gene: TRBD1
CDR3nt: TGTGCCACCAGCAGAGGGATGACAGGGAATAATGAAAAACTGTTTTTT; CDR3aa: CATSRGMTGNNEKLFF; j_gene: TRBJ1-4; abundance: .; v_gene: TRBV15; d_gene: TRBD1
CDR3nt: TGTGCCAGCACCCAAAACGGGGGAACCCAGTACTTC; CDR3aa: CASTQNGGTQYF; j_gene: TRBJ2-5; abundance: .; v_gene: TRBV6-5; d_gene: .
CDR3nt: TGTGCCAGCAGCTTAAGCAGGCGCCTCAATCAGCCCCAGCATTTT; CDR3aa: CASSLSRRLNQPQHF; j_gene: TRBJ1-5; abundance: .; v_gene: TRBV7-2; d_gene: .
CDR3nt: TGTGCCAGCAGCTTACAATATAATTCACCCCTCCACTTT; CDR3aa: CASSLQYNSPLHF; j_gene: TRBJ1-6; abundance: .; v_gene: TRBV7-3; d_gene: .
CDR3nt: TGTGCCAGCAGCCAAGCCGTAATGGGGAGGACAGGGACGGGAAGGTCACCCCTCCACTTT; CDR3aa: CASSQAVMGRTGTGRSPLHF; j_gene: TRBJ1-6; abundance: once; v_gene: TRBV3-1/TRBV3-2; d_gene: TRBD1
CDR3nt: TGTGCCACCCACCCCGGAGGGGCTTACAATGAGCAGTTCTTC; CDR3aa: CATHPGGAYNEQFF; j_gene: TRBJ2-1; abundance: .; v_gene: TRBV7-9; d_gene: .
CDR3nt: TGTGCCAGCAGTTGCCCGGACAGGGTGGGTCCAGCTAACTATGGCTACACCTTC; CDR3aa: CASSCPDRVGPANYGYTF; j_gene: TRBJ1-2; abundance: .; v_gene: TRBV27; d_gene: TRBD1
CDR3nt: TGCGCCAGCAGCCTCGACGGGACACATAATCAGCCCCAGCATTTT; CDR3aa: CASSLDGTHNQPQHF; j_gene: TRBJ1-5; abundance: .; v_gene: TRBV4-3; d_gene: .
CDR3nt: TGTGCCAGCAGCCATAACAGGGTTTACGAGCAGTACTTC; CDR3aa: CASSHNRVYEQYF; j_gene: TRBJ2-7; abundance: .; v_gene: TRBV7-8; d_gene: .
CDR3nt: TGCGCCAGCAGTCCGACCCGGGGACAGGGGACCTATGGCTACACCTTC; CDR3aa: CASSPTRGQGTYGYTF; j_gene: TRBJ1-2; abundance: .; v_gene: TRBV23-1; d_gene: TRBD1
CDR3nt: TGTGCCAGCAGTGAGGCTGGGACTAGTAAGGGCAATGAGCAGTTCTTC; CDR3aa: CASSEAGTSKGNEQFF; j_gene: TRBJ2-1; abundance: .; v_gene: TRBV28; d_gene: TRBD2
CDR3nt: TGCGCCAGCAGTCGCTGGGCTAGCGGGAGTGTCAAGGAAGATACGCAGTATTTT; CDR3aa: CASSRWASGSVKEDTQYF; j_gene: TRBJ2-3; abundance: .; v_gene: TRBV23-1; d_gene: TRBD2
CDR3nt: TGCGCCAGCAGTGAGCGGGGACAGGTGACCTACGAGCACGCCTACGAGCAGTACTTC; CDR3aa: CASSERGQVTYEHAYEQYF; j_gene: TRBJ2-7; abundance: .; v_gene: TRBV10-1; d_gene: TRBD1
CDR3nt: TGTGCCAGCAGACTTCGGGACAAATACTCCTACGAGCAGTACTTC; CDR3aa: CASRLRDKYSYEQYF; j_gene: TRBJ2-7; abundance: .; v_gene: TRBV11-2; d_gene: .
CDR3nt: TGTGCCACCAGCAGCCGGTCCTCTGGGGCCAACGTCCTGACTTTC; CDR3aa: CATSSRSSGANVLTF; j_gene: TRBJ2-6; abundance: once; v_gene: TRBV15; d_gene: .
CDR3nt: TGTGCCAGCAGTTACGGGACAGCGCAAGAGACCCAGTACTTC; CDR3aa: CASSYGTAQETQYF; j_gene: TRBJ2-5; abundance: .; v_gene: TRBV6-5; d_gene: TRBD1
CDR3nt: TGTGCCAGCTCACCCTTAATGGACACCGCGGTCTCTGGAAACACCATATATTTT; CDR3aa: CASSPLMDTAVSGNTIYF; j_gene: TRBJ1-3; abundance: .; v_gene: TRBV18; d_gene: .
CDR3nt: TGTGCCAGTAGTATAGGCGGATACTATGGCTACACCTTC; CDR3aa: CASSIGGYYGYTF; j_gene: TRBJ1-2; abundance: once; v_gene: TRBV19; d_gene: .
CDR3nt: TGTGCCAGCAGCTTCCGGGACACCTACGAGCAGTACTTC; CDR3aa: CASSFRDTYEQYF; j_gene: TRBJ2-7; abundance: once; v_gene: TRBV14; d_gene: .
CDR3nt: TGTGCCAGCTCCCCAGCAGGCAGCTACGAGCAGTACTTC; CDR3aa: CASSPAGSYEQYF; j_gene: TRBJ2-7; abundance: .; v_gene: TRBV18; d_gene: .
CDR3nt: TGTGCCAGCTCACTACACCAGAACACTGAAGCTTTCTTT; CDR3aa: CASSLHQNTEAFF; j_gene: TRBJ1-1; abundance: .; v_gene: TRBV18; d_gene: .
CDR3nt: TGTGCCAGCAGCTCCCGACAGGGCGCCTACGAGCAGTACTTC; CDR3aa: CASSSRQGAYEQYF; j_gene: TRBJ2-7; abundance: .; v_gene: TRBV7-2; d_gene: TRBD1
CDR3nt: TGTGCCAGTAGTATGCCGACAGGGACTGGAAACACCATATATTTT; CDR3aa: CASSMPTGTGNTIYF; j_gene: TRBJ1-3; abundance: .; v_gene: TRBV19; d_gene: TRBD1
CDR3nt: TGTGCCAGCAGCCAAGCGAGGGGGCTTGAGACCCAGTACTTC; CDR3aa: CASSQARGLETQYF; j_gene: TRBJ2-5; abundance: .; v_gene: TRBV4-2; d_gene: TRBD1
CDR3nt: TGCAGCGCGGGGGACAGGGGGAGCAATGAGCAGTTCTTC; CDR3aa: CSAGDRGSNEQFF; j_gene: TRBJ2-1; abundance: .; v_gene: TRBV29-1; d_gene: TRBD1
CDR3nt: TGTGCCACCAGTGAGCCTCTAGCGGGAGGCACAGATACGCAGTATTTT; CDR3aa: CATSEPLAGGTDTQYF; j_gene: TRBJ2-3; abundance: .; v_gene: TRBV24-1; d_gene: TRBD2
CDR3nt: TGTGCCAGCAGCCCTAACCGGGACACCATCGGCTACACCTTC; CDR3aa: CASSPNRDTIGYTF; j_gene: TRBJ1-2; abundance: .; v_gene: TRBV6-2/TRBV6-3; d_gene: .
CDR3nt: TGTGCCAGCTCCCTCAGACAGGGAAACACCATATATTTT; CDR3aa: CASSLRQGNTIYF; j_gene: TRBJ1-3; abundance: once; v_gene: TRBV18; d_gene: .
CDR3nt: TGTGCCAGCAGTCGACAGCCGTTTAATGAAAAACTGTTTTTT; CDR3aa: CASSRQPFNEKLFF; j_gene: TRBJ1-4; abundance: .; v_gene: TRBV6-5; d_gene: .
CDR3nt: TGTGCCAGCAGTTTCGAACTAGCGGGAGGAGGGACCCAGTACTTC; CDR3aa: CASSFELAGGGTQYF; j_gene: TRBJ2-5; abundance: .; v_gene: TRBV6-5; d_gene: TRBD2
CDR3nt: TGCGCCAGCAGTCCGGGACTAGCGGGAGGGCCCGTTCGGGAGACCCAGTACTTC; CDR3aa: CASSPGLAGGPVRETQYF; j_gene: TRBJ2-5; abundance: .; v_gene: TRBV5-1; d_gene: TRBD2